The 32 T cell receptor beta chains in this list originate from one sample, sequenced in a study of cytomegalovirus exposure and HLA in healthy donors (dated by TCRdb to the late 2010s). Library construction relied on the immunoSEQ multiplex PCR assay. The multiplex PCR relied on a mix of 60 forward primers for TCR Vbeta segments and 13 reverse primers for TCR Jbeta segments. TCRdb stores this immuneACCESS table with in-frame sequences only. Part of the clones is absent; in the studies checked, under half of the shortfall reflects unresolved V genes, and no reason is known for the rest. This sample has roughly 180,000 clones in its table, and about 9% of those were observed once. The top ten hold 1% to 1.5% of the sample. The sample was PBMCs. These receptors were taken from a woman aged 30 to 39 in good health and CMV-seropositive.

The V and J genes are TRBV7-9 and TRBJ2-3, with D maybe TRBD2 (5 bases). The CDR3 sequence is 18 residues long. Trimming left V 1 base short and J 0 bases short, with 17 bases between. Germline V CDR1 and CDR2: SEHNR, FQNEAQ (reference sequence). The CDR3 here is CASSLGVWAGRSTDTQYF. The CDR3 DNA follows: TGTGCCAGCAGCTTAGGTGTTTGGGCGGGCAGAAGCACAGATACGCAGTATTTT.

The chain couples TRBV7-9 to TRBJ2-5; TRBD1 is a possible D gene (6 bases). Germline-derived CDR1 and CDR2 are SEHNR and FQNEAQ (reference sequence). V dropped 3 bases and J dropped 2 bases, with 10 bases sitting between them. CDR3 length: 14 residues. The CDR3 nucleotides read TGTGCCAGCAGCTTCGGACAGAGACAAGAGACCCAGTACTTC. Encoded protein: CASSFGQRQETQYF. The complete variable domain, with remaining parts taken from reference TRBV7-9 and TRBJ2-5, reads DTGVSQNPRHKITKRGQNVTFRCDPISEHNRLYWYRQTLGQGPEFLTYFQNEAQLEKSRLLSDRFSAERPKGSFSTLEIQRTEQGDSAMYLCASSFGQRQETQYFGPGTRLLVL.

This clone was seen repeatedly, ten times or more. This chain uses TRBV10-2 with TRBJ1-5, with 7 positions matching TRBD1. This CDR3 region has 16 residues. Germline CDR1 reads WSHSY; CDR2 reads SAAADI. V lost 1 base to trimming and J lost 2 bases; unmatched junction nucleotides: 5. The CDR3 region has the DNA TGCGCCAGCAGTGAGTATGGACAGGATGGCAATCAGCCCCAGCATTTT. It is translated as CASSEYGQDGNQPQHF.

This clone was seen a few times. The rearrangement links TRBV5-1 to TRBJ2-3; 7 nucleotides line up with TRBD2. The length of the CDR3 is 14 residues. Germline V gene data show CDR1 as SGHRS and CDR2 as YFSETQ. V was pared by 7 bases and J by 3 bases, with 8 bases of the junction left unmatched. The CDR3 nucleotides are TGCGCCAGCTGTTGGGGCGGGAGTACAGATACGCAGTATTTT. Translating gives CASCWGGSTDTQYF.

DNA for the CDR3: TGTGCCAGTAGCCCTTTAACAGGGGGCACTGAAGCTTTCTTT. Protein sequence: CASSPLTGGTEAFF. J is TRBJ1-1 and V is TRBV19, with TRBD1 matching over 8 bases. The CDR3 runs to 14 residues. Germline CDR1 reads LNHDA; CDR2 reads SQIVND (reference sequence). V shed 6 bases, J shed 4 bases, and the junction held 7 bases outside the gene matches.

This clone has only a few counts. The CDR3 nucleotides read TGCGCCAGCAGCTTGGGGACTAGCGTAGCCTACGAGCAGTACTTC. This encodes CASSLGTSVAYEQYF. The rearrangement uses TRBV5-1 and TRBJ2-7, with 9 bases identical to TRBD2. After removal of 0 bases from V and 2 bases from J, the junction contained 3 bases not matched to a gene. Germline CDR1 SGHRS, CDR2 YFSETQ. The CDR3 is 15 amino acids.

This clone appeared a few times. The genes are TRBV2 and TRBJ1-2; D gene ambiguous. Germline V gene data show CDR1 as SNHLY and CDR2 as FYNNEI. The CDR3 spans 13 residues. V lost 1 base and J 4 bases, leaving 7 bases between the germline ends. The CDR3 region has the DNA TGTGCCAGCAGTGAAGGCAGCGTCTATGGCTACACCTTC. Amino acid sequence: CASSEGSVYGYTF.

This sequence joins TRBV7-3 and TRBJ2-3, with 9 bases aligning to TRBD2. With V trimmed by 6 bases and J by 2 bases, 6 bases remained unmatched. CDR1 SGHTA and CDR2 FQGTGA come from the germline V gene. The CDR3 contains 15 residues. This CDR3 reads CASSYGLAYTDTQYF. For the CDR3, the DNA is TGTGCCAGCAGTTACGGACTAGCGTACACAGATACGCAGTATTTT.

This clone was observed a handful of times. The chain joins TRBV7-9 to TRBJ2-5, with a weak D call TRBD2 (5 bases). Trimming took 3 bases from V and 9 from J, leaving 17 bases between them. The CDR3 covers 14 residues. Germline V gene sequence: CDR1 SEHNR, CDR2 FQNEAQ (reference sequence). In nucleotides, the CDR3 is TGTGCCAGCAGCTTCGGAGGCTCCCAACGGGCCCAGTACTTC. Translating it yields CASSFGGSQRAQYF.

In its sample, this clone was seen a few times. The J gene is TRBJ1-5, the V gene TRBV27; D not certain. The CDR3 is 18 amino acids. V gave up 6 bases and J gave up 3 bases, with 24 bases separating them. Per the germline V gene, CDR1 is MNHEY and CDR2 is SMNVEV (reference sequence). The CDR3 sequence: CASSPQWQPYSHNQPQHF. For the CDR3, the DNA is TGTGCCAGCAGCCCACAGTGGCAACCCTATTCGCACAATCAGCCCCAGCATTTT.

This clone was found a few times. The V gene is TRBV7-9, the J gene TRBJ2-2; weak D call: TRBD1 (6 bases). Germline V gene data show CDR1 as SEHNR and CDR2 as FQNEAQ (reference sequence). V was shortened by 5 bases and J by 1 base, with 23 bases between the two germline ends. CDR3 size: 19 residues. CDR3 DNA: TGTGCCAGCAGCGCAAACCCCGGGTCCAGGGGCAAGAACACCGGGGAGCTGTTTTTT. Protein sequence: CASSANPGSRGKNTGELFF.

This clone was seen more than once but under ten times. The genes are TRBV5-1 and TRBJ2-1, with TRBD2 identical over 11 bases. The CDR3 is made up of 15 amino acids. V lost 4 bases and J lost 5; bases outside the gene matches: 5. From germline, CDR1 is SGHRS and CDR2 YFSETQ. CDR3 DNA sequence: TGCGCCAGCAGCATACTAGCGGGAGTTGACAATGAGCAGTTCTTC. Translation gives CASSILAGVDNEQFF.

This chain links TRBV18 with TRBJ2-7; 10 nucleotides line up with TRBD1. The CDR3 length is 15 residues. The V gene end was trimmed by 3 bases and the J gene end by 5 bases; junction bases not matched to a gene: 7. Germline V gene data show CDR1 as KGHSH and CDR2 as LQKENI. Written as DNA, the CDR3 is TGTGCCAGCTCACCGCCTGACAGGGGGCAAGACGAGCAGTACTTC. This translates into CASSPPDRGQDEQYF.

This clone turned up a few times. This chain connects TRBV2 to TRBJ2-7; 7 bases align to TRBD1. Losses at the gene ends were 5 bases for V and 0 bases for J; bases not matched to a gene: 4. The germline CDR1 and CDR2 sequences are SNHLY and FYNNEI. The CDR3 contains 14 residues. The CDR3 loop reads CASSKTGDSYEQYF. For the CDR3, the DNA is TGTGCCAGCAGTAAAACAGGGGACTCCTACGAGCAGTACTTC.

The V gene is TRBV21-1, the J gene TRBJ1-2. TRBV21-1 is marked as a pseudogene. The CDR3 consists of 14 residues. CDR3 amino acids: CASSKVTRGYGYTF. CDR3 coding DNA: TGTGCCAGCAGCAAAGTCACGCGGGGCTATGGCTACACCTTC.

This clone was found a few times. The rearrangement links TRBV7-6 to TRBJ2-7, with 7 positions matching TRBD1. This CDR3 is 15 amino acids long. Trimming removed 4 bases from V and 6 bases from J; junction bases left unmatched: 12. Germline loops: CDR1 SGHVS, CDR2 FNYEAQ. DNA for the CDR3: TGTGCCAGCAGCTCAAGGACAGGAACCAGGGGCGAGCAGTACTTC. This translates into CASSSRTGTRGEQYF. Using reference TRBV7-6 and TRBJ2-7 for the parts outside the CDR3, the full variable domain is GAGVSQSPRYKVTKRGQDVALRCDPISGHVSLYWYRQALGQGPEFLTYFNYEAQQDKSGLPNDRFSAERPEGSISTLTIQRTEQRDSAMYRCASSSRTGTRGEQYFGPGTRLTVT.

This clone was seen only a few times. CDR3 coding DNA: TGCGCCAGCAGCTTGGGGACACTAAACACAGATACGCAGTATTTT. Protein: CASSLGTLNTDTQYF. The chain employs TRBV5-1 and TRBJ2-3, with a weak D call TRBD1 (5 bases). The ends were cut back, 0 bases at V and 2 bases at J, with 10 bases in the middle. The CDR3 is 15 amino acids. Germline CDR1 and CDR2: SGHRS and YFSETQ.

This chain connects TRBV2 to TRBJ2-3, with TRBD1 matching 7 bases. Germline CDR1 is SNHLY and CDR2 is FYNNEI. This CDR3 has 14 residues. The trim removed 9 bases at V and 2 bases at J, leaving 8 bases unmatched. DNA of the CDR3: TGTGCCAGGCCTGACAGGGTTGTCACAGATACGCAGTATTTT. Translated, it gives CARPDRVVTDTQYF.

This clone was seen ten or more times. This sequence joins TRBV6-5 and TRBJ1-1; tentative D call: TRBD1 (5 bases). CDR3 size: 13 residues. V was clipped by 2 bases and J by 10 bases, with 14 bases between them. Germline CDR1 and CDR2: MNHEY and SVGAGI. CDR3 bases: TGTGCCAGCAGTTACGGACACCGGAGTGGAGCTTTCTTT. Amino acids: CASSYGHRSGAFF.

The CDR3 reads CASSLVQGGNGYTF. The CDR3, as DNA: TGCGCCAGCAGCTTGGTACAGGGAGGGAATGGCTACACCTTC. This chain joins TRBV5-1 and TRBJ1-2, with D tentatively TRBD1 (6 bases). There are 14 residues in the CDR3. V was shortened by 0 bases and J by 6 bases, with 12 bases between the two germline ends. Germline V CDR1 and CDR2: SGHRS, YFSETQ.

The chain links TRBV7-6 to TRBJ2-6; possibly TRBD1 for D (5 bases). Germline lookup yields CDR1 SGHVS and CDR2 FNYEAQ. Trimming removed 3 bases from V and 3 bases from J, with 9 bases in between. The CDR3 loop spans 15 amino acids. The CDR3 sequence: CASSLGPYGANVLTF. In DNA, the CDR3 is TGTGCCAGCAGCTTGGGGCCTTATGGGGCCAACGTCCTGACTTTC.

This clone has only a few counts. The chain employs TRBV2 and TRBJ2-3, with 9 positions matching TRBD2. This CDR3 is built from 16 residues. The V gene end was trimmed by 3 bases and the J gene end by 6 bases; junction bases not matched to a gene: 10. Germline V gives CDR1 SNHLY, CDR2 FYNNEI. The CDR3 reads CASSDTIAGDGDTQYF. In nucleotides, the CDR3 is TGTGCCAGCAGTGATACCATAGCGGGAGATGGGGATACGCAGTATTTT.

This clone was recorded a few times. The chain recombines TRBV4-1 with TRBJ2-7, with D perhaps TRBD1 (5 bases). In germline, CDR1 is MGHRA, CDR2 YSYEKL. This CDR3 region has 12 residues. V was shortened by 4 bases and J by 6 bases, with 10 bases between the two germline ends. CDR3 protein: CASSRRQGEQYF. In nucleotides, the CDR3 is TGCGCCAGCAGCCGGCGGCAGGGCGAGCAGTACTTC.

This clone has a handful of counts. This chain connects TRBV4-1 to TRBJ2-4, with 10 nucleotides matching TRBD2. The CDR3 consists of 19 residues. With 4 bases clipped from V and 0 bases from J, the junction kept 12 bases outside the gene matches. Germline-derived CDR1 and CDR2 are MGHRA and YSYEKL. The CDR3 DNA reads as TGCGCCAGCAGCCTTCCGGGACTAGCGACGCCGCTAGCCAAAAACATTCAGTACTTC. This encodes CASSLPGLATPLAKNIQYF.

This clone was detected only a few times. The chain couples TRBV19 to TRBJ1-5, with unresolved D. Germline V gene lookup returns CDR1 LNHDA and CDR2 SQIVND (reference sequence). The ends were cut back, 5 bases at V and 3 bases at J, with 11 bases in the middle. CDR3 length: 14 amino acids. Here the CDR3 reads CASSDRSYNQPQHF. The CDR3 nucleotides are TGTGCCAGTAGTGACCGGAGCTACAATCAGCCCCAGCATTTT.

This clone was detected a few times. This chain links TRBV5-1 with TRBJ2-4; tentatively, D is TRBD1 (8 bases). In germline, CDR1 is SGHRS, CDR2 YFSETQ. CDR3 length: 14 residues. V lost 4 bases, J lost 8 bases, and 16 bases lay in between. The CDR3 DNA reads as TGCGCCAGCAGCCCCCGGACAGGGAGGGACATTCAGTACTTC. It translates to CASSPRTGRDIQYF.

This clone was observed a handful of times. The chain combines TRBV7-8 with TRBJ1-1; a possible D gene is TRBD1 (5 bases). V was trimmed by 3 bases and J by 2 bases, leaving 13 bases between them. The length of the CDR3 is 15 residues. The germline V gene has CDR1 SGHVS and CDR2 FQNEAQ. In nucleotides, the CDR3 is TGTGCCAGCAGCTTCGGTTGGCAGGGAAACACTGAAGCTTTCTTT. Its translation is CASSFGWQGNTEAFF.

This clone was recorded a few times. The chain links TRBV25-1 to TRBJ2-1; D possibly corresponds to TRBD2 (5 bases). Trimming shortened V by 8 bases and J by 7 bases, and 9 bases separated the two germline ends. The V gene's germline CDR1 is MGHDK and CDR2 SYGVNS. The CDR3 totals 11 residues. CDR3 loop: CASDWRNEQFF. The CDR3 nucleotides read TGTGCCAGCGATTGGAGGAATGAGCAGTTCTTC.

In its sample, this clone was seen a few times. V and J are TRBV5-1 and TRBJ2-1; weak D call: TRBD2 (6 bases). The CDR3 is 15 amino acids. V lost 4 bases, J lost 5 bases, and 16 bases lay in between. Germline CDR1 SGHRS, CDR2 YFSETQ. Here the CDR3 DNA reads TGCGCCAGCAGCGGGGGGAGTTACTTTAACAATGAGCAGTTCTTC. Its translation: CASSGGSYFNNEQFF. Full variable domain (rest looked up from reference TRBV5-1 and TRBJ2-1): KAGVTQTPRYLIKTRGQQVTLSCSPISGHRSVSWYQQTPGQGLQFLFEYFSETQRNKGNFPGRFSGRQFSNSRSEMNVSTLELGDSALYLCASSGGSYFNNEQFFGPGTRLTVL.

As concerns this clone: The CDR3 carries no conserved terminal phenylalanine or tryptophan, so it likely arises from a read error. The V gene is TRBV28, the J gene TRBJ1-2; 8 positions match TRBD1. The CDR3 is 14 residues long. The trim removed 6 bases at V and 4 bases at J, leaving 7 bases unmatched. Germline V CDR1 and CDR2: MDHEN, SYDVKM. The CDR3 spells CASRMTGVSYGYTV. CDR3 in DNA: TGTGCCAGCAGGATGACAGGGGTTAGCTATGGCTACACCGTC.

V and J are TRBV6-1 and TRBJ2-3; D might be TRBD1 (6 bases). The ends were cut back, 8 bases at V and 4 bases at J, with 13 bases in the middle. The length of the CDR3 is 13 residues. Germline CDR1 MNHNS, CDR2 SASEGT. CDR3 loop: CASGRQVADTQYF. CDR3 DNA: TGTGCCAGCGGGAGACAGGTTGCAGATACGCAGTATTTT.

This clone was found a few times. This chain links TRBV19 with TRBJ1-1; 7 bases line up with TRBD1. V lost 1 base, J lost 2 bases, and 7 bases stayed unmatched. The CDR3 extends over 16 amino acids. The germline gives CDR1 LNHDA, CDR2 SQIVND (reference sequence). CDR3 nucleotides: TGTGCCAGTAGTATAGGAACAGGGGCCTCTAACACTGAAGCTTTCTTT. Protein sequence: CASSIGTGASNTEAFF.